Listed below are T cell receptor beta chains from one sample, sequenced in a study of cytomegalovirus exposure and HLA in healthy donors. The data were produced by immunoSEQ multiplex PCR, yet TCRdb's version contains in-frame clones alone and is incomplete. This sample has 140,000 to 150,000 clones; around 80% occur once, and the top ten carry approximately 9.7%. Source material: PBMCs. These receptors were obtained from a woman between 55 and 75 years old in good health and CMV-seropositive. The CDR3 runs from the conserved cysteine through the conserved F or W. A D gene is named only where the DNA matches it firmly. Some rows have no size entry. The others give once, few or many, or a class for an expanded clone.

v_gene: TRBV30; abundance: -; j_gene: TRBJ2-3; d_gene: TRBD2; CDR3aa: CAWRLAGGPDTQYF; CDR3nt: TGTGCCTGGAGACTAGCGGGAGGGCCTGATACGCAGTATTTT
v_gene: TRBV19; abundance: -; j_gene: TRBJ2-1; d_gene: TRBD2; CDR3aa: CASSYSSGLASYNEQFF; CDR3nt: TGTGCCAGTAGTTATTCGTCCGGACTAGCATCCTACAATGAGCAGTTCTTC
v_gene: TRBV7-8; abundance: -; j_gene: TRBJ2-7; d_gene: TRBD1; CDR3aa: CASSHDRGVPYEQYF; CDR3nt: TGTGCCAGCAGCCACGACAGGGGGGTTCCCTACGAGCAGTACTTC
v_gene: TRBV19; abundance: -; j_gene: TRBJ1-1; d_gene: -; CDR3aa: CASARGAPWAEAFF; CDR3nt: TGTGCCAGTGCTCGGGGGGCCCCGTGGGCTGAAGCTTTCTTT
v_gene: TRBV11-3; abundance: -; j_gene: TRBJ2-3; d_gene: -; CDR3aa: CASSSERAVTDTQYF; CDR3nt: TGTGCCAGCAGTTCCGAGAGGGCCGTCACAGATACGCAGTATTTT
v_gene: TRBV28; abundance: -; j_gene: TRBJ1-5; d_gene: -; CDR3aa: CASRGLRYSSQHF; CDR3nt: TGTGCCAGCAGAGGACTCCGGTATTCGTCCCAGCATTTT
v_gene: TRBV11-2; abundance: -; j_gene: TRBJ2-7; d_gene: TRBD1; CDR3aa: CASSLGGTGYEQYF; CDR3nt: TGTGCCAGCAGCTTAGGGGGGACAGGGTACGAGCAGTACTTC
v_gene: TRBV28; abundance: -; j_gene: TRBJ2-7; d_gene: -; CDR3aa: CASSPALASYTYEQYF; CDR3nt: TGTGCCAGCAGCCCCGCGTTAGCGAGTTACACCTACGAGCAGTACTTC
v_gene: TRBV5-1; abundance: -; j_gene: TRBJ2-3; d_gene: TRBD2; CDR3aa: CASSGGSKTDTQYF; CDR3nt: TGCGCCAGCAGCGGCGGGAGTAAGACAGATACGCAGTATTTT
v_gene: TRBV5-4; abundance: once; j_gene: TRBJ2-1; d_gene: TRBD2; CDR3aa: CASSLGGTSGGFHQFF; CDR3nt: TGTGCCAGCAGCTTGGGGGGGACTAGCGGGGGGTTTCACCAGTTCTTC
v_gene: TRBV28; abundance: -; j_gene: TRBJ2-2; d_gene: TRBD2; CDR3aa: CASSLGGDPRGELFF; CDR3nt: TGTGCCAGCAGTTTAGGGGGGGACCCGCGAGGGGAGCTGTTTTTT